The TCR beta chain described here comes from a study of shared clonotypes between healthy human individuals. Remarks on this clone: Antigen unknown.

Here immunoSEQ multiplex PCR was the method, and the copy in TCRdb shows in-frame clones only, minus some. The sample holds about 550,000 clones, over 95% seen once. Overall study results and limits: The expectation was that sequencing depth would affect clonotype sharing among donors.

Terminally differentiated effector memory CD45RA+ cells were excluded by CCR7 positive selection of CD45RO-negative cells. The CDR3 loop spans 19 amino acids. Sequencing was done on a sample of naive CD8+ T cells sorted from blood. This clonotype originated in a woman aged 25 to 39 in good health. This sequence joins TRBV21-1 and TRBJ2-4; the table's D call, TRBD1, was not checked against the DNA. TRBV21-1 is an annotated pseudogene. This chain's CDR3 is CASSKGGTGKFMAKNIQYF. CDR3 bases: TGTGCCAGCAGCAAAGGGGGGACAGGGAAGTTCATGGCCAAAAACATTCAGTACTTC.